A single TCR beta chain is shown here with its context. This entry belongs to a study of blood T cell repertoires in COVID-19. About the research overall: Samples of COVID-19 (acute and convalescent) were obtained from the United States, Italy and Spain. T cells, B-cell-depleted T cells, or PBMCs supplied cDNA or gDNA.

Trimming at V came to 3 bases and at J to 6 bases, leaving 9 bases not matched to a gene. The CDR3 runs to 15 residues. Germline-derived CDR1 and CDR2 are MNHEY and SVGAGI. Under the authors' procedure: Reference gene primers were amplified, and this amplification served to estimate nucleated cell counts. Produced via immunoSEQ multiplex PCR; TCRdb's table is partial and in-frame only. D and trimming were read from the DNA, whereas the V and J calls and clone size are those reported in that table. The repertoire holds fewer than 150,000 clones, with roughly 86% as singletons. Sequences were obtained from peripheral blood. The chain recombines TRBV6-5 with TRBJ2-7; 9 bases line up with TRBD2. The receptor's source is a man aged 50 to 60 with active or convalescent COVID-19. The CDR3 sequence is CASSYGLAGDSEQYF. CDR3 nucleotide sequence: TGTGCCAGCAGTTATGGTTTAGCGGGAGACAGCGAGCAGTACTTC.